The 19 T cell receptor beta chains listed next were all sequenced from one sample in a study of blood T cell repertoires in COVID-19 (TCRdb year 2020). The library relied on the immunoSEQ multiplex PCR assay. Held by TCRdb, this immuneACCESS table contains in-frame sequences only and omits some clones. Under half of the omission traces to an unresolved V gene where checked; the cause of the rest is unknown. The sample has just over 95,000 clones on record, roughly 87% of them singletons. Together, the top ten hold 15% to 20% of the sample. Sequenced input: peripheral blood. The receptors stem from an elderly man with acute or convalescent COVID-19.

J is TRBJ2-5 and V is TRBV7-2; 7 bases agree with TRBD2. The CDR3 totals 20 residues. CDR1 is SGHTA, CDR2 FQGNSA, per germline. Trimming removed 0 bases from V and 1 base from J; junction bases left unmatched: 17. The CDR3 sequence: CASSLALPQMGGRIQETQYF. DNA for the CDR3: TGTGCCAGCAGCTTAGCTTTACCCCAGATGGGGGGGAGAATCCAAGAGACCCAGTACTTC.

The V and J genes are TRBV30 and TRBJ1-2; 8 bases line up with TRBD1. The CDR3 totals 14 residues. The germline V gene has CDR1 GTSNPN and CDR2 SVGIG (reference sequence). Unmatched junction bases numbered 6, after V lost 4 bases and J lost 2 bases. CDR3 in amino acids: CAWITGGGNYGYTF. For the CDR3, the DNA is TGTGCCTGGATTACAGGGGGGGGAAACTATGGCTACACCTTC.

The gene calls are TRBV28 and TRBJ1-1; no reliable D call. Germline CDR1 is MDHEN and CDR2 is SYDVKM. The V end was cut by 1 base, the J end by 0 bases, with 9 bases between. This CDR3 comprises 15 residues. CDR3 bases: TGTGCCAGCAGTTTATATCAGAGGATGAACACTGAAGCTTTCTTT. It yields the protein CASSLYQRMNTEAFF.

The chain carries TRBV27 and TRBJ2-7; D perhaps matches TRBD1 (6 bases). Germline V gene sequence: CDR1 MNHEY, CDR2 SMNVEV (reference sequence). This CDR3 is 14 amino acids long. V lost 9 bases to trimming and J lost 2 bases, with 17 bases between them. The CDR3 DNA reads TGTGCCAGTTTCGCCCCGGGACAAACCTACGAGCAGTACTTC. Translated, it gives CASFAPGQTYEQYF.

The J gene is TRBJ2-1, the V gene TRBV19; D is ambiguous. Germline V gene data show CDR1 as LNHDA and CDR2 as SQIVND (reference sequence). Between the trimmed V and J ends, which lost 1 base and 0 bases, there was a span of 10 bases. The CDR3 totals 16 residues. CDR3 nucleotide sequence: TGTGCCAGTAGTATAGGGAGTATAGCCTCCTACAATGAGCAGTTCTTC. This gives the protein CASSIGSIASYNEQFF.

The chain combines TRBV5-4 with TRBJ2-7; D possibly corresponds to TRBD2 (6 bases). Germline CDR1 and CDR2: SGHNT and YYREEE (reference sequence). Trimming stripped 0 bases from V and 6 bases from J, with 7 bases between. The CDR3 runs to 12 residues. The CDR3, as DNA: TGTGCCAGCAGCTTGGCGGGACTCGAGCAGTACTTC. Its translation: CASSLAGLEQYF.

This clone was counted between two and nine times. The J gene is TRBJ2-1, the V gene TRBV28, with 7 bases identical to TRBD2. The CDR3 covers 18 residues. The V and J ends lost 6 bases and 4 bases, in that order; junction bases with no gene match: 18. Per the germline V gene, CDR1 is MDHEN and CDR2 is SYDVKM. The CDR3 DNA is TGTGCCAGCAGGCGGATAGGGAGGGACTACCGATTGTACAATGAGCAGTTCTTC. It yields the protein CASRRIGRDYRLYNEQFF.

The rearrangement uses TRBV6-1 and TRBJ2-4, with a tentative D call TRBD1 (6 bases). Per germline, CDR1 MNHNS and CDR2 SASEGT. V lost 2 bases, J lost 4 bases, and 9 bases lay in between. This CDR3 spans 14 amino acids. The CDR3 DNA is TGTGCCAGCAGTGAATTGGGGGCGAAAAACATTCAGTACTTC. The encoded protein is CASSELGAKNIQYF.

Here the CDR3 reads CASSQGGSNQPQHF. The CDR3 DNA follows: TGTGCCAGCAGCCAAGGAGGGAGCAATCAGCCCCAGCATTTT. The rearrangement links TRBV3-1 (or the pseudogene TRBV3-2) to TRBJ1-5; D unresolved. Germline CDR1 reads LGHDT; CDR2 reads YNNKEL (reference sequence). Trimming pared 1 base from V and 1 base from J, leaving 5 bases between. The CDR3 is made up of 14 amino acids.

The V call is TRBV7-2, the J call TRBJ1-5; weak D call: TRBD1 (5 bases). Per germline, CDR1 SGHTA and CDR2 FQGNSA. V lost 5 bases and J lost 2, with 7 bases in between. The CDR3 is 13 amino acids. The CDR3 sequence is CASSQQGNQPQHF. Here the CDR3 DNA reads TGTGCCAGCAGCCAACAGGGCAATCAGCCCCAGCATTTT.

This chain uses TRBV19 with TRBJ2-7, with 12 bases aligning to TRBD2. V was clipped by 4 bases and J by 3 bases; unmatched bases: 4. CDR3 length: 15 residues. Germline V gives CDR1 LNHDA, CDR2 SQIVND (reference sequence). The CDR3 coding sequence is TGTGCCAGTAGTAGGACTAGCGGGGCGGTCTACGAGCAGTACTTC. Translation gives CASSRTSGAVYEQYF.

The V gene is TRBV2, the J gene TRBJ1-1; 7 bases align to TRBD1. Germline V gene lookup returns CDR1 SNHLY and CDR2 FYNNEI. V lost 5 bases, J lost 1 base, and 4 bases stayed unmatched. The CDR3 contains 14 residues. The CDR3 DNA follows: TGTGCCAGCAGTCCGTGGACAGGGAACACTGAAGCTTTCTTT. Amino acid sequence: CASSPWTGNTEAFF.

This chain uses TRBV6-2 or TRBV6-3 with TRBJ1-5; perhaps TRBD1 as D (5 bases). The CDR3 is 11 residues long. Germline values: CDR1 MNHEY, CDR2 SVGEGT. V gave up 5 bases and J gave up 9 bases, with 8 bases separating them. The CDR3 spells CASSNGGPQHF. DNA of the CDR3: TGTGCCAGCAGTAACGGGGGGCCCCAGCATTTT.

V is TRBV6-5 and J is TRBJ2-5; D might be TRBD2 (6 bases). CDR3 length equals 16 residues. Germline CDR1 reads MNHEY; CDR2 reads SVGAGI. The V end lost 0 bases, the J end lost 4 bases, and 15 bases lay between the germline ends. This chain's CDR3 is CASSYSTSVVVETQYF. For the CDR3, the DNA is TGTGCCAGCAGTTACTCGACTAGTGTGGTTGTAGAGACCCAGTACTTC.

This clone was recorded a few times. The chain employs TRBV7-9 and TRBJ1-1, with 9 bases that match TRBD1. Germline V gene sequence: CDR1 SEHNR, CDR2 FQNEAQ (reference sequence). This CDR3 comprises 14 residues. The V gene end was trimmed by 4 bases and the J gene end by 5 bases; junction bases not matched to a gene: 5. This chain's CDR3 is CASSSGQGYTEAFF. The CDR3 DNA reads as TGTGCCAGCAGCTCGGGACAGGGATATACTGAAGCTTTCTTT.

J is TRBJ1-1 and V is TRBV6-6; maybe TRBD1 (5 bases). V gave up 10 bases and J gave up 1 base, with 22 bases separating them. The length of the CDR3 is 16 residues. Germline assignment: CDR1 MNHNY and CDR2 SVGAGI (reference sequence). The CDR3 sequence is CATSPGFRGRNTEAFF. In DNA, the CDR3 is TGTGCCACCTCTCCGGGTTTTCGGGGGAGGAACACTGAAGCTTTCTTT.

This sequence joins TRBV28 and TRBJ1-2; 9 bases line up with TRBD1. Germline loops: CDR1 MDHEN, CDR2 SYDVKM. The V segment lost 8 bases and the J segment 9 bases; nucleotides outside the gene matches: 13. This CDR3 has 14 amino acids. The CDR3: CASLEAGQGSSYTF. The CDR3, as DNA: TGTGCCAGCCTAGAGGCCGGACAGGGGTCCAGCTACACCTTC.

The J gene is TRBJ1-1, the V gene TRBV30; TRBD1 agrees at 7 bases. After removal of 2 bases from V and 8 bases from J, the junction contained 5 bases not matched to a gene. The germline gives CDR1 GTSNPN, CDR2 SVGIG (reference sequence). This CDR3 is 12 amino acids long. The CDR3 DNA is TGTGCCTGGAGTTTAGGGACAGCCGAAGCTTTCTTT. Translating gives CAWSLGTAEAFF.

This clone was detected only a few times. V usage is TRBV12-3 or TRBV12-4 and J usage is TRBJ2-7, with TRBD1 identical over 8 bases. V lost 8 bases and J lost 5; bases outside the gene matches: 5. CDR3 length: 12 residues. CDR3 DNA: TGTGCCAGCCGGACAGGGAGCCACGAGCAGTACTTC. Translating gives CASRTGSHEQYF.